These 3 T cell receptor beta chains came from one sample sequenced in a study of blood T cell repertoires in COVID-19. TCRdb's copy holds only in-frame clones and misses some; the assay was immunoSEQ multiplex PCR. The data contain roughly 410,000 clones, 70% to 90% of them singletons. The sample was peripheral blood. All receptors derive from a woman aged 40-49 years with COVID-19, enrolled during active disease.

The J gene is TRBJ2-5, the V gene TRBV6-5; 7 bases line up with TRBD1. With 2 bases clipped from V and 4 bases from J, the junction kept 7 bases outside the gene matches. Germline CDR1 is MNHEY and CDR2 is SVGAGI. The CDR3 loop spans 15 amino acids. The CDR3 region is CASSYRGPRGETQYF. As DNA, the CDR3 is TGTGCCAGCAGTTACAGGGGGCCCAGGGGAGAGACCCAGTACTTC.

V is TRBV5-1 and J is TRBJ1-6, with TRBD1 as a possible D gene (5 bases). The CDR3 is made up of 15 amino acids. The V and J ends lost 0 bases and 8 bases respectively, with 12 bases between them. Germline CDR1 SGHRS, CDR2 YFSETQ. The CDR3 protein is CASSLGGDRYSPLHF. CDR3 coding DNA: TGCGCCAGCAGCTTGGGGGGTGACAGATATTCACCCCTCCACTTT.

The chain is built from TRBV27 and TRBJ1-5; 10 nucleotides agree with TRBD1. The CDR3 is 16 residues long. Germline V CDR1 and CDR2: MNHEY, SMNVEV (reference sequence). Unmatched junction bases numbered 12, after V lost 9 bases and J lost 4 bases. CDR3 nucleotide sequence: TGTGCCAGACCACCAAGGGACAGGGGCCTTAATCAGCCCCAGCATTTT. This gives the protein CARPPRDRGLNQPQHF.